These 14 T cell receptor beta chains were sequenced from one sample in a study of T-cell memory formation after mild COVID-19. A single record per CDR3 protein comes from TCRdb applying MiXCR to the 5' RACE reads. In the table there are under 40,000 distinct CDR3 sequences, 5% to 7% of which are singletons. The sample comprised PBMCs or a T cell subset sorted from them (not recorded which). These receptors originate from an adult who had mild COVID-19 (a few samples of this study predate the infection). Cell type and time point are not known.

This clonotype came up many times. The chain employs TRBV6-5 and TRBJ1-6, with D possibly matching TRBD1 (6 bases). Trimming left V 0 bases short and J 7 bases short, with 10 bases between. The V gene's germline CDR1 is MNHEY and CDR2 SVGAGI. This CDR3 has 15 amino acids. This chain's CDR3 is CASSYSGARNSPLHF. The CDR3 nucleotides are TGTGCCAGCAGTTACTCGGGGGCTCGGAATTCACCCCTCCACTTT.

V is TRBV11-2 and J is TRBJ1-2, with a weak D call TRBD1 (6 bases). The CDR3 totals 14 residues. V was pared by 5 bases and J by 2 bases, with 12 bases between. The germline CDR1 and CDR2 sequences are SGHAT and FQNNGV. CDR3 DNA: TGTGCCAGCAGCCCCGGGCAGGGGAACTATGGCTACACCTTC. This translates into CASSPGQGNYGYTF.

In its sample, this clonotype was seen many times. This chain uses TRBV20-1 with TRBJ2-1; the match to TRBD2 covers 8 bases. Germline CDR1 and CDR2: DFQATT and SNEGSKA (reference sequence). This CDR3 is 14 amino acids long. The junction had 6 bases not matched to a gene; V was cut back by 2 bases and J by 6 bases. In nucleotides, the CDR3 is TGCAGTGCTAGATTCGGGGGGGCAGGCAATGAGCAGTTCTTC. It yields the protein CSARFGGAGNEQFF.

The chain combines TRBV7-2 with TRBJ1-2; TRBD1 might be the D (5 bases). The CDR3 runs to 13 residues. Germline V gene lookup returns CDR1 SGHTA and CDR2 FQGNSA. Deletions cut 5 bases from V and 3 bases from J, with 10 bases between. This CDR3 reads CASSPSRDYGYTF. CDR3 in DNA: TGTGCCAGCAGCCCATCCAGGGACTATGGCTACACCTTC.

This clonotype was counted at least ten times. The chain couples TRBV5-1 to TRBJ2-5; D may be TRBD1 (6 bases). Germline assignment: CDR1 SGHRS and CDR2 YFSETQ. V dropped 1 base and J dropped 1 base, with 11 bases sitting between them. The CDR3 is made up of 15 amino acids. CDR3 bases: TGCGCCAGCAGCTTGTTCCAGGGGACCCAAGAGACCCAGTACTTC. This gives the protein CASSLFQGTQETQYF.

This clonotype was seen at least ten times. This chain joins TRBV7-9 and TRBJ2-1; D not resolved. There are 14 residues in the CDR3. V lost 4 bases and J 9 bases, leaving 16 bases between the germline ends. CDR1 SEHNR and CDR2 FQNEAQ come from the germline V gene (reference sequence). CDR3 sequence (DNA): TGTGCCAGCAGCTCCCAATTACTCGGTAGTGAGCAGTTCTTC. Amino acids: CASSSQLLGSEQFF.

In this sample, this clonotype turned up many times. The V gene is TRBV20-1, the J gene TRBJ2-7; D is perhaps TRBD1 or TRBD2 (5 bases each). This CDR3 has 14 amino acids. CDR1 DFQATT and CDR2 SNEGSKA come from the germline V gene (reference sequence). V was trimmed by 6 bases and J by 2 bases, leaving 17 bases between them. The CDR3 DNA sequence: TGCAGTGCGCTCCCCCGGGACCAGACCTACGAGCAGTACTTC. Protein product: CSALPRDQTYEQYF.

This clonotype occurred many times. This rearrangement joins TRBV7-9 to TRBJ2-7, with no clear D. The CDR3 consists of 13 residues. V dropped 3 bases and J dropped 3 bases, with 9 bases sitting between them. Germline V gene lookup returns CDR1 SEHNR and CDR2 FQNEAQ (reference sequence). CDR3 residues: CASSFGLGYEQYF. CDR3 DNA: TGTGCCAGCAGCTTCGGTTTGGGCTACGAGCAGTACTTC.

This clonotype came up a few times. This chain connects TRBV6-6 to TRBJ2-5, with 7 bases fitting TRBD2. Germline V lookup: CDR1 MNHNY, CDR2 SVGAGI (reference sequence). There are 15 residues in the CDR3. The trim removed 4 bases at V and 5 bases at J, leaving 10 bases unmatched. The CDR3 is CASSSSGGGEETQYF. The DNA of the CDR3 is TGTGCCAGCAGTTCCTCTGGGGGGGGAGAGGAGACCCAGTACTTC.

The chain is built from TRBV6-6 and TRBJ2-5; 8 bases map to TRBD1. The V gene's germline CDR1 is MNHNY and CDR2 SVGAGI (reference sequence). This CDR3 region has 17 residues. J gave up 5 bases and V 4 bases, and 15 bases lay outside the gene matches. The CDR3 DNA follows: TGTGCCAGCAGTTTAAAGGACAGGGCAGGGGTAAGGGAGACCCAGTACTTC. It codes for CASSLKDRAGVRETQYF.

This clonotype appeared many times. The chain couples TRBV4-2 to TRBJ1-6; a weak D match, TRBD1 (6 bases). The germline gives CDR1 LGHNA, CDR2 YNFKEQ. This CDR3 is built from 16 residues. V was cut by 0 bases and J by 8 bases, with 14 bases left in between. The CDR3 is CASSQDPGQWHSPLHF. The DNA of the CDR3 is TGTGCCAGCAGCCAAGATCCCGGACAGTGGCATTCACCCCTCCACTTT.

This clonotype was counted at least ten times. The chain has TRBV3-1 and TRBJ2-7; D remains ambiguous. V was pared by 8 bases and J by 3 bases, with 11 bases between. Per the germline V gene, CDR1 is LGHDT and CDR2 is YNNKEL (reference sequence). This CDR3 spans 12 amino acids. The CDR3 DNA reads TGTGCCAGCGGGATTTATGGCTACGAGCAGTACTTC. It translates to CASGIYGYEQYF.

In this sample, this clonotype turned up many times. J is TRBJ2-7 and V is TRBV5-1, with D perhaps matching TRBD2 (5 bases). Trimming pared 0 bases from V and 3 bases from J, leaving 16 bases between. This CDR3 comprises 16 residues. The germline gives CDR1 SGHRS, CDR2 YFSETQ. CDR3 sequence: CASSLGGSLDYYEQYF. The CDR3, as DNA: TGCGCCAGCAGCTTGGGAGGGTCTCTAGACTACTACGAGCAGTACTTC. The entire variable domain, with the rest obtained from reference TRBV5-1 and TRBJ2-7, is as follows: KAGVTQTPRYLIKTRGQQVTLSCSPISGHRSVSWYQQTPGQGLQFLFEYFSETQRNKGNFPGRFSGRQFSNSRSEMNVSTLELGDSALYLCASSLGGSLDYYEQYFGPGTRLTVT.

This chain connects TRBV6-1 to TRBJ2-3; 10 bases line up with TRBD2. The V segment lost 9 bases and the J segment 1 base; nucleotides outside the gene matches: 7. Germline CDR1 and CDR2: MNHNS and SASEGT. CDR3 length: 15 amino acids. The CDR3 here is CASTTGTSGTDTQYF. The DNA of the CDR3 is TGTGCCAGTACTACCGGGACTAGCGGCACAGATACGCAGTATTTT.